The T cell receptor beta chain described here comes from a study of T-cell memory formation after mild COVID-19 (dated by TCRdb to 2020 to 2022). Looking at the study overall: Most TCR sequence clusters were specific to one of the two donors. T-cell clones expanding and contracting after mild COVID-19 in a couple of donors were tracked by longitudinal TCRalpha and TCRbeta repertoire sequencing. Two young, previously healthy adult volunteers, one female and one male, were included in the cohort. Overall results and qualifications from the work: Only a couple of mild cases were covered in the study, and larger cohorts including severe cases with pre-infection samples were considered necessary. Some responding clones were detected in pre-infection memory, which suggested that pre-existing cross-reactive memory T cells had joined the SARS-CoV-2 response. SARS-CoV-2 specificity was not confirmed for the second-wave clones peaking on day 37. From day 15 to 85, contracting clones showed balanced CD4/CD8 phenotypes, whereas a second wave of clones that expanded from day 15 to 37 leaned towards CD4+. Contracting CD4+ clones were found mainly in CM and EM memory subsets, while CD8+ clones were enriched in EMRA.

This clonotype has ten or more counts. Its antigen target is currently unknown. No base quality information exists; no much larger clone differs at one position. CDR1 and CDR2 are drawn from the germline V gene: SGHRS, YFSETQ. Reading from cysteine to phenylalanine, the CDR3 counts 14 amino acids. This entry keeps only the CDR3 DNA: 42 bases, framed from base 1. V sheds 0 bases and J sheds 4 bases, leaving 9 bases between their ends. Ficoll-Paque density gradient centrifugation was the method used to isolate PBMCs. Sequencing relied on an Illumina NovaSeq 6000. TCRalpha and TCRbeta cDNA libraries were built by 5'RACE with constant-segment primers, adding sample barcodes and unique molecular identifiers. Trizol reagent was used to extract RNA from every sample. Libraries were amplified in two PCR steps, with a second sample barcode and Illumina TruSeq adapters added in the second step. Sequencing of the libraries was done on an Illumina NovaSeq, producing 2 x 150 bp paired-end reads. In the source study's methods: With migec v1.2.7, reads were demultiplexed and then collapsed into UMI-guided consensus sequences. With mixcr v2.1.11, UMI consensuses were aligned to TRA and TRB V and J templates and assembled into clonotypes. A clonotype was counted as expanded or contracted only when both edgeR and NoisET called the clonotype significant, with the noise models trained on biological replicates. edgeR calls used a false discovery rate-adjusted p below 0.01 and a log2 fold-change threshold of 1. As an exploratory analysis of dynamics, max-normalized trajectories of the 1000 most abundant clonotypes were examined by PCA with hierarchical clustering. Separately sequenced CD4+ and CD8+ repertoires were used to assign a CD4 or CD8 phenotype to each responding clone. TCRdb reanalyzed the raw reads on its own, using fastp at Q25 for trimming and MiXCR for clone calling, and kept in-frame beta chains. For every CDR3 protein sequence, its rows merge into one entry that carries the most common genes and DNA. TCRdb, rather than the study authors, made the V and J calls. This sample is represented by 470,000 or so distinct CDR3 sequences; around 20% of them were singletons. The ten top clones hold 7.5% to 10% of the sample.

The origin of this receptor is an adult woman who had mild COVID-19 (a few samples of this study predate the infection). The sample titles of this study are shuffled in the database, so cell type and time point are left out; the donor was told from shared clones. The rearrangement joined TRBV5-1 to TRBJ2-3; the D gene assignment is ambiguous. Sequencing was performed on PBMCs or a T cell subset sorted from them (not recorded which). The CDR3 reads as follows: CASSLASLPDTQYF. In nucleotide form, the sequence is TGCGCCAGCAGCTTGGCTAGTTTGCCAGATACGCAGTATTTT.